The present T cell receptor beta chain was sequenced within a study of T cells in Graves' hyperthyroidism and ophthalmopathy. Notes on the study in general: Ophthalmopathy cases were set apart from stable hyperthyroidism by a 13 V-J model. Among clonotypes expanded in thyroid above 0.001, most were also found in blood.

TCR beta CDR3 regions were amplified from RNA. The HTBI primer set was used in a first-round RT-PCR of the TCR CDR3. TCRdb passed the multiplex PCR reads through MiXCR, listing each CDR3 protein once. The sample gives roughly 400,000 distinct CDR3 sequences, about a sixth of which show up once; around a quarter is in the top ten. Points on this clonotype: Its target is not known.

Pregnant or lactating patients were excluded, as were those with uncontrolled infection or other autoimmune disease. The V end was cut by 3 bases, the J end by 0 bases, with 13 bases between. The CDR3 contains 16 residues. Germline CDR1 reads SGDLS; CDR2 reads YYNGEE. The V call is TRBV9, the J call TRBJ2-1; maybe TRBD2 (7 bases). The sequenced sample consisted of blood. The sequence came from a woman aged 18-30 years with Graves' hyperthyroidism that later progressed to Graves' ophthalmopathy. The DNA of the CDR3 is TGTGCCAGCAGCGAAGGGGGGGGAAGCTCCTACAATGAGCAGTTCTTC. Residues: CASSEGGGSSYNEQFF.